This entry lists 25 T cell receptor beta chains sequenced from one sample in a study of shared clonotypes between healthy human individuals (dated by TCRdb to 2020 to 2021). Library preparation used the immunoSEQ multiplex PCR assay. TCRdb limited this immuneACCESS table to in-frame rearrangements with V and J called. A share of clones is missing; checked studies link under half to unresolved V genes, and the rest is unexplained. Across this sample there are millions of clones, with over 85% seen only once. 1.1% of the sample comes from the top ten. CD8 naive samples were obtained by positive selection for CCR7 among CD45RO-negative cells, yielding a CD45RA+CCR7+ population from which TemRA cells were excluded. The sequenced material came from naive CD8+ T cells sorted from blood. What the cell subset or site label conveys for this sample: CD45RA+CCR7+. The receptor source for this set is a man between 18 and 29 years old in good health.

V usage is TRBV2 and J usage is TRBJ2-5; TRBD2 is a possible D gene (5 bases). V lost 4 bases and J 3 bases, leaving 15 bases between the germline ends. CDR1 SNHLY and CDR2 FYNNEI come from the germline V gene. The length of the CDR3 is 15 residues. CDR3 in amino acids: CASSGTEGRKETQYF. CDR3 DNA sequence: TGTGCCAGCAGTGGGACTGAGGGCAGGAAAGAGACCCAGTACTTC.

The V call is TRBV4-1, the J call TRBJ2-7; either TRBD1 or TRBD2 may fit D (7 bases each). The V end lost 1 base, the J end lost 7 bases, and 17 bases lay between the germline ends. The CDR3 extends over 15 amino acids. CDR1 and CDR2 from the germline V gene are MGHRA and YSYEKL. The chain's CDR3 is CASSQGEGAAWEQYF. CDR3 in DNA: TGCGCCAGCAGCCAAGGGGAGGGGGCGGCTTGGGAGCAGTACTTC.

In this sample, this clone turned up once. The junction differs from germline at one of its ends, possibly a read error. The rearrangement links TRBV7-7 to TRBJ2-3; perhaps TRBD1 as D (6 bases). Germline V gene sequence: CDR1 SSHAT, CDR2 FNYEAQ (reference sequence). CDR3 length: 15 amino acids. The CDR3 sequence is CASSAGAPFFNTQYF. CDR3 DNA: TGTGCTAGCAGCGCAGGGGCCCCGTTCTTTAATACGCAGTATTTT.

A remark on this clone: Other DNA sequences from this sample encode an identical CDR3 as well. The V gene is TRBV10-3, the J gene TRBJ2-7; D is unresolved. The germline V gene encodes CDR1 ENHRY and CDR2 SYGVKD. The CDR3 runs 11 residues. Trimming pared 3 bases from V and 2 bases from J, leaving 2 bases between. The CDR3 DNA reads TGTGCCATCAGTGACCCCTACGAGCAGTACTTC. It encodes CAISDPYEQYF.

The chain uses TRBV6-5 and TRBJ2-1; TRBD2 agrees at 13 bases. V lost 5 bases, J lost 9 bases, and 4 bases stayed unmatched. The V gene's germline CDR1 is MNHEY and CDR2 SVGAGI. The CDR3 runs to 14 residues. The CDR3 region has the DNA TGTGCCAGCAGTCCGGGACTAGCGGGATTTGAGCAGTTCTTC. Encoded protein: CASSPGLAGFEQFF.

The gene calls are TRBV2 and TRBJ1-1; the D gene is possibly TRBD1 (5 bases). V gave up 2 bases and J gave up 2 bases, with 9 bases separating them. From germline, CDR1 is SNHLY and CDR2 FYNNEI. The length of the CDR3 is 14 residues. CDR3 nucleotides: TGTGCCAGCAGTGAACGGGGGGTTAACACTGAAGCTTTCTTT. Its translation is CASSERGVNTEAFF.

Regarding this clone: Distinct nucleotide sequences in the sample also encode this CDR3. CDR3 nucleotides: TGTGCCAGTAGTATCACTAGCGGCTACAATGAGCAGTTCTTC. This translates into CASSITSGYNEQFF. The rearrangement uses TRBV19 and TRBJ2-1, with 8 bases lining up with TRBD2. CDR1 LNHDA and CDR2 SQIVND come from the germline V gene (reference sequence). This CDR3 contains 14 residues. V lost 3 bases and J lost 3; bases outside the gene matches: 1.

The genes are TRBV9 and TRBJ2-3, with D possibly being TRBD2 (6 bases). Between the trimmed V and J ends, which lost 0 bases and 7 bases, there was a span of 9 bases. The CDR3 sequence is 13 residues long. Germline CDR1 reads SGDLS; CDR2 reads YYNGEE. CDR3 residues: CASSVVGGNTQYF. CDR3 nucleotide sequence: TGTGCCAGCAGCGTAGTTGGAGGGAATACGCAGTATTTT.

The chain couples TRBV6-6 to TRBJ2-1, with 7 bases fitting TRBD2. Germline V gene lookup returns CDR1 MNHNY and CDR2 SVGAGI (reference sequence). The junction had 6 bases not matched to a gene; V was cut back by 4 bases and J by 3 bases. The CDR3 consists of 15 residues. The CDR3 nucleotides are TGTGCCAGCAGTTTTCTAGCGGAGCGCTACAATGAGCAGTTCTTC. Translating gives CASSFLAERYNEQFF.

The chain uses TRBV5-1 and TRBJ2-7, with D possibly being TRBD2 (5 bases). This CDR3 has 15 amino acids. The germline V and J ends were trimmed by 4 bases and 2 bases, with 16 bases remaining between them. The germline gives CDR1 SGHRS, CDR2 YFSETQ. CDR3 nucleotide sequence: TGCGCCAGCAGCCAAGGACTTTCTGAGGCCTACGAGCAGTACTTC. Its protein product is CASSQGLSEAYEQYF.

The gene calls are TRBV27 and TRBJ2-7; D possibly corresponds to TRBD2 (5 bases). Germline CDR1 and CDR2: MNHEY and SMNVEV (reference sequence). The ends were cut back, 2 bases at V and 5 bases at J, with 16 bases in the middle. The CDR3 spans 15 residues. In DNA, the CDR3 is TGTGCCAGCAGTTTAATGAGGGCAAGGAAGAACGAGCAGTACTTC. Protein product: CASSLMRARKNEQYF.

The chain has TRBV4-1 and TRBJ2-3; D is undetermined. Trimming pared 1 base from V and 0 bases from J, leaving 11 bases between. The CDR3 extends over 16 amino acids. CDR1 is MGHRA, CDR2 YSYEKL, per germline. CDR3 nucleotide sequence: TGCGCCAGCAGCCAAGGAGGATTTCGGAGCACAGATACGCAGTATTTT. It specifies CASSQGGFRSTDTQYF.

Written as DNA, the CDR3 is TGTGCCAGCAGCCATCCGGACAGGTCCAGATACGAGCAGTACTTC. It yields the protein CASSHPDRSRYEQYF. The genes are TRBV7-9 and TRBJ2-7, with 7 bases aligning to TRBD1. The CDR3 extends over 15 amino acids. Per germline, CDR1 SEHNR and CDR2 FQNEAQ (reference sequence). Trimming took 5 bases from V and 4 from J; bases not matched to a gene: 11.

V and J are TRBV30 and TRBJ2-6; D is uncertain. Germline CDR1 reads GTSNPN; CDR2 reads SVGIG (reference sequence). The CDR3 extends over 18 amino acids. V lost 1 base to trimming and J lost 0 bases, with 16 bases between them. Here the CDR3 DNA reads TGTGCCTGGAGTGGACCCAACCAGTGGCACTCTGGGGCCAACGTCCTGACTTTC. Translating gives CAWSGPNQWHSGANVLTF.

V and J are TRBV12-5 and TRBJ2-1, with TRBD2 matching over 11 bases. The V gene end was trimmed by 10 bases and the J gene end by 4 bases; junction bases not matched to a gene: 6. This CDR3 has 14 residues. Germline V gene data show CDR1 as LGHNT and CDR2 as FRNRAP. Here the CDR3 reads CATTGTSGYNEQFF. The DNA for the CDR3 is TGTGCTACGACCGGGACTAGCGGATACAATGAGCAGTTCTTC.

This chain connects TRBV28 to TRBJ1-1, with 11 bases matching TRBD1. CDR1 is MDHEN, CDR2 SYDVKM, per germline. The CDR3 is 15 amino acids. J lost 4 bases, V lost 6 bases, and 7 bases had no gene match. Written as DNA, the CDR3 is TGTGCCAGCAGCTCCGGGACAGGGGGGGTCACTGAAGCTTTCTTT. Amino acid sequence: CASSSGTGGVTEAFF.

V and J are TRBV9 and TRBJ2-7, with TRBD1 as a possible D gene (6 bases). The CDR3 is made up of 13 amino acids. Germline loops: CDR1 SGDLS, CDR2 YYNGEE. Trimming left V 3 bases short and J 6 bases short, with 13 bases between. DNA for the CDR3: TGTGCCAGCAGCGCACCTCCCAGGGGCGAGCAGTACTTC. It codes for CASSAPPRGEQYF.

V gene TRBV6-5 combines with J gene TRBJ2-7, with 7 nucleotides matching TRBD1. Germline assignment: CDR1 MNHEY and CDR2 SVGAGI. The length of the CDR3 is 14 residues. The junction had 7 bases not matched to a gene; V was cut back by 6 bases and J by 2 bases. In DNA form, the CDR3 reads TGTGCCAGCAGACCCCAGACAGGGACCTACGAGCAGTACTTC. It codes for CASRPQTGTYEQYF.

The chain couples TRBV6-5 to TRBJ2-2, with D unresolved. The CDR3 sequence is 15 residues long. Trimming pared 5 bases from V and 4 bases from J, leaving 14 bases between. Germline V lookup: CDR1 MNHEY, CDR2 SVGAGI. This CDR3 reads CASSPLPPPTGELFF. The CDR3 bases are TGTGCCAGCAGTCCCCTTCCACCCCCCACCGGGGAGCTGTTTTTT.

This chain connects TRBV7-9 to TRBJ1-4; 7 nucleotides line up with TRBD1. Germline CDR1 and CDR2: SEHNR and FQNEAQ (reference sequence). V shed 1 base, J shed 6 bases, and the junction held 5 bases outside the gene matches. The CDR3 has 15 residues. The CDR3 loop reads CASSLDYRGDEKLFF. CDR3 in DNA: TGTGCCAGCAGCTTAGACTACAGGGGTGATGAAAAACTGTTTTTT.

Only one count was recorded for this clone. CDR3 sequence reads: CASSKTQGEVETQYF. DNA of the CDR3: TGTGCCAGTAGTAAAACACAGGGCGAGGTGGAGACCCAGTACTTC. This chain links TRBV19 with TRBJ2-5, with D possibly matching TRBD1 (6 bases). This CDR3 region has 15 residues. Trimming cost V 4 bases and J 5 bases, with 17 bases left between them. The V gene's germline CDR1 is LNHDA and CDR2 SQIVND (reference sequence).

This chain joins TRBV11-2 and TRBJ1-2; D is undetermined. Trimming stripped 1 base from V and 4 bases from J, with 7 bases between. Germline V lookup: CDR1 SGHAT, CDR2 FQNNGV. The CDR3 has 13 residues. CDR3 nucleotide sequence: TGTGCCAGCAGCTTAGCGGGGTCCTATGGCTACACCTTC. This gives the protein CASSLAGSYGYTF.

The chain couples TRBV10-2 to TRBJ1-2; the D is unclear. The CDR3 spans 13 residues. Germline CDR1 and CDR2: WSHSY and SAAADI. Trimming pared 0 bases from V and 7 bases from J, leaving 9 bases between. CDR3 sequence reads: CASSESDGSGYTF. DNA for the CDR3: TGCGCCAGCAGTGAGTCGGACGGGAGTGGCTACACCTTC.

The CDR3 sequence: CASSQGFQVTVYEQYF. CDR3 coding DNA: TGTGCCAGCAGCCAAGGTTTCCAGGTCACCGTCTACGAGCAGTACTTC. V usage is TRBV14 and J usage is TRBJ2-7; D remains ambiguous. Trimming removed 1 base from V and 3 bases from J, with 16 bases in between. Per germline, CDR1 SGHDN and CDR2 FVKESK. This CDR3 region has 16 residues.

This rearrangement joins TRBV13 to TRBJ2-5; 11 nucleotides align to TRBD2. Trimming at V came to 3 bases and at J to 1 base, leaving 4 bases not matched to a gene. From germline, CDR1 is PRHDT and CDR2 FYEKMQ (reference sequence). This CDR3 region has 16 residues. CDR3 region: CASSLSTSGSQETQYF. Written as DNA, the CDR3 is TGTGCCAGCAGCTTGAGTACTAGCGGGAGCCAAGAGACCCAGTACTTC.